One sample yielded the 9 T cell receptor beta chains listed below, sequenced in a study of OX40 agonist ivuxolimab in advanced cancers. Receptor libraries were prepared by the immunoSEQ multiplex PCR assay. TCRdb carries this immuneACCESS record with in-frame sequences only. Its versions omit some clonotypes, under half of them owing to an unresolved V gene in the studies checked, with the rest unexplained. The sample profile shows tens of thousands of clones; 85% of them were found once. Of the sample, about 0.57% falls within the top ten clones. Sequences were derived from CD4+ or CD8+ T cells sorted from blood, sampled in a trial of the OX40 agonist ivuxolimab. Source of these receptors: an adult with an advanced solid tumor such as melanoma, head and neck, liver or kidney cancer.

The chain has TRBV28 and TRBJ2-7; D possibly corresponds to TRBD1 (6 bases). This CDR3 region has 13 residues. Trimming shortened V by 5 bases and J by 5 bases, and 13 bases separated the two germline ends. Germline V gene data show CDR1 as MDHEN and CDR2 as SYDVKM. In DNA form, the CDR3 reads TGTGCCAGCAGTCCCCCCCACAGGGACGAGCAGTACTTC. Protein: CASSPPHRDEQYF.

This chain uses TRBV2 with TRBJ2-7, with TRBD1 identical over 7 bases. The germline V gene has CDR1 SNHLY and CDR2 FYNNEI. The CDR3 has 14 residues. V dropped 6 bases and J dropped 0; count of bases not matched to a gene: 5. The CDR3 is CASRDRVSSYEQYF. The DNA of the CDR3 is TGTGCCAGCAGAGACAGGGTGAGCTCCTACGAGCAGTACTTC.

V usage is TRBV7-9 and J usage is TRBJ2-1, with TRBD2 matching 9 bases. The CDR3 consists of 15 residues. Trimming at V came to 2 bases and at J to 7 bases, leaving 6 bases not matched to a gene. CDR1 and CDR2 (germline): SEHNR, FQNEAQ (reference sequence). In DNA form, the CDR3 reads TGTGCCAGCAGCTTACTTAGCGGGAGTCCGAATGAGCAGTTCTTC. Protein product: CASSLLSGSPNEQFF.

The chain carries TRBV18 and TRBJ2-1; D tentatively fits TRBD1 or TRBD2 (7 bases each). Germline V gives CDR1 KGHSH, CDR2 LQKENI. This CDR3 has 16 amino acids. The V and J ends lost 3 bases and 7 bases respectively, with 19 bases between them. This CDR3 reads CASSPQETGRGNEQFF. The CDR3 region has the DNA TGTGCCAGCTCACCCCAGGAGACAGGGAGGGGGAATGAGCAGTTCTTC. Full variable domain (outside the CDR3, taken from reference TRBV18 and TRBJ2-1): NAGVMQNPRHLVRRRGQEARLRCSPMKGHSHVYWYRQLPEEGLKFMVYLQKENIIDESGMPKERFSAEFPKEGPSILRIQQVVRGDSAAYFCASSPQETGRGNEQFFGPGTRLTVL.

The chain combines TRBV4-2 with TRBJ2-1, with D unclear. The CDR3 is 13 amino acids. V lost 0 bases to trimming and J lost 8 bases, with 8 bases between them. CDR1 and CDR2 (germline): LGHNA, YNFKEQ. CDR3: CASSQETGDEQFF. CDR3 in DNA: TGTGCCAGCAGCCAAGAAACTGGGGATGAGCAGTTCTTC.

The gene calls are TRBV7-2 and TRBJ1-1, with 9 bases fitting TRBD1. CDR3 length: 14 amino acids. J gave up 5 bases and V 7 bases, and 8 bases lay outside the gene matches. CDR1 is SGHTA, CDR2 FQGNSA, per germline. As DNA, the CDR3 is TGTGCCAGCAAGGGACAGGGCGCTAAGACTGAAGCTTTCTTT. This sequence encodes CASKGQGAKTEAFF.

This clone was detected only a few times. This chain connects TRBV7-9 to TRBJ1-5; weak D call: TRBD1 (5 bases). The V gene's germline CDR1 is SEHNR and CDR2 FQNEAQ (reference sequence). V lost 5 bases and J 2 bases, leaving 10 bases between the germline ends. CDR3 size: 14 residues. The CDR3 DNA is TGTGCCAGCAGCCGCACAGGAGGCAATCAGCCCCAGCATTTT. As protein: CASSRTGGNQPQHF.

J is TRBJ2-7 and V is TRBV28; D not resolved. This CDR3 is 17 amino acids long. Looked up from germline, CDR1 is MDHEN and CDR2 is SYDVKM. V was trimmed by 5 bases and J by 2 bases, leaving 22 bases between them. CDR3 sequence (DNA): TGTGCCAGCAGTCTACTGTCTAAGGACGGGCGGACCTACGAGCAGTACTTC. Amino acids: CASSLLSKDGRTYEQYF.

The rearrangement joins TRBV19 to TRBJ1-5, with 7 nucleotides matching TRBD1. The CDR3 covers 15 residues. V shed 3 bases, J shed 3 bases, and the junction held 5 bases outside the gene matches. Germline CDR1 reads LNHDA; CDR2 reads SQIVND (reference sequence). The CDR3 loop reads CASSMEGQYNQPQHF. The DNA for the CDR3 is TGTGCCAGTAGTATGGAGGGACAGTACAATCAGCCCCAGCATTTT.